The 2 T cell receptor beta chains reported below all come from one sample, sequenced in a study of cytomegalovirus exposure and HLA in healthy donors. 60 Vbeta and 13 Jbeta primers were used in PCR. Measured with immunoSEQ multiplex PCR; TCRdb has only the in-frame clones, and not every one. The profile shows about 61,000 clones, under 85% of them singletons. The sample was PBMCs. These receptors originate from a man aged 50-59 years in good health and CMV-seropositive.

V and J are TRBV6-1 and TRBJ2-7; possible D gene TRBD2, 5 bases. The CDR3 has 11 amino acids. Trimming took 6 bases from V and 5 from J, leaving 8 bases between them. CDR1 is MNHNS and CDR2 is SASEGT in the germline V gene. The CDR3 spells CASSRTDEQYF. CDR3 bases: TGTGCCAGCAGCCGGACTGACGAGCAGTACTTC.

This chain joins TRBV15 and TRBJ2-3; possibly TRBD2 for D (6 bases). From germline, CDR1 is LNHNV and CDR2 YYDKDF (reference sequence). This CDR3 is 16 amino acids long. V lost 1 base and J lost 2, with 13 bases in between. The DNA of the CDR3 is TGTGCCACCAGCAGAGGTATAGCGGAGGCCACAGATACGCAGTATTTT. Residues: CATSRGIAEATDTQYF.